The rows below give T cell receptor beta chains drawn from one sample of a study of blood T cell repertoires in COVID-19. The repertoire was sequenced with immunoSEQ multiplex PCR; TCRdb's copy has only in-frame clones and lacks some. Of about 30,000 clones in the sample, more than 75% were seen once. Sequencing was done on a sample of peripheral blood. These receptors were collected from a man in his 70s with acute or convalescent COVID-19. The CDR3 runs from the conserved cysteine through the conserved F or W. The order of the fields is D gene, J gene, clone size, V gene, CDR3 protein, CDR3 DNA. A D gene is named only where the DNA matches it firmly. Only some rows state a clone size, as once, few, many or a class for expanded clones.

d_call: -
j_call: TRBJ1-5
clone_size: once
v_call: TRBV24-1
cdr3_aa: CATSDSDNQPQHF
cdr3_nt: TGTGCCACCAGTGATTCAGACAATCAGCCCCAGCATTTT

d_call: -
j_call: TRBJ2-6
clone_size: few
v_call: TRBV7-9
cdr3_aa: CAPGSGANVLTF
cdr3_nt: TGTGCCCCGGGGTCTGGGGCCAACGTCCTGACTTTC

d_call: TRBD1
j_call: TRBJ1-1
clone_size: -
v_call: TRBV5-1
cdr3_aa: CASSLGTGMNTEAFF
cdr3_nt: TGCGCCAGCAGCTTGGGGACAGGCATGAACACTGAAGCTTTCTTT

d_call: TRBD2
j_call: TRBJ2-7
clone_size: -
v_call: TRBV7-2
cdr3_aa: CASSTPGLAGGGHEQYF
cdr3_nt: TGTGCCAGCAGCACACCGGGACTAGCGGGAGGGGGGCACGAGCAGTACTTC

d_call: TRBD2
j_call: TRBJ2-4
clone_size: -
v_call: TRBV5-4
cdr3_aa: CASSKEREGAKNIQYF
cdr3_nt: TGTGCCAGCAGCAAGGAGCGGGAAGGAGCCAAAAACATTCAGTACTTC

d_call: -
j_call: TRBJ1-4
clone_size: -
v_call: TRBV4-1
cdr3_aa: CASSQPNQGANEKLFF
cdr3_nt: TGCGCCAGCAGCCAACCGAATCAAGGAGCTAATGAAAAACTGTTTTTT

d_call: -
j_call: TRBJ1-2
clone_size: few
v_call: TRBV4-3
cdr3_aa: CASSQGLGGAYGYTF
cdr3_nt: TGCGCCAGCAGCCAGGGATTAGGGGGTGCCTATGGCTACACCTTC

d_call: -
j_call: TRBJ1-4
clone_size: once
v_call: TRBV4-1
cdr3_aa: CASSGTGVGNEKLFF
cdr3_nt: TGCGCCAGCAGCGGTACAGGCGTAGGTAATGAAAAACTGTTTTTT

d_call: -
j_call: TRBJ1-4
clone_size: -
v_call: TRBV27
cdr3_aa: CASRGQPNEKLFF
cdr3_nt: TGTGCCAGCAGGGGGCAACCTAATGAAAAACTGTTTTTT

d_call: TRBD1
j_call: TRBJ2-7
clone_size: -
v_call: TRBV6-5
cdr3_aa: CATMTGQGTNEQYF
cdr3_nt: TGTGCCACCATGACGGGACAGGGAACAAACGAGCAGTACTTC

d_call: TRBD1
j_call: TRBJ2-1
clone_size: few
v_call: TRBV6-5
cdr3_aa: CASSYLQGALSDEQFF
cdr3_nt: TGTGCCAGCAGTTACTTGCAGGGGGCCCTGTCCGATGAGCAGTTCTTC

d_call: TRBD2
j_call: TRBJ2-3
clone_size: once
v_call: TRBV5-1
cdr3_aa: CASSYRDYRTDTQYF
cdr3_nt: TGCGCCAGCAGTTACCGGGACTACCGCACAGATACGCAGTATTTT

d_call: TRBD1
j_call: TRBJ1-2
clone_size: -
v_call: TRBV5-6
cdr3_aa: CASSSASRGLGGYTF
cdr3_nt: TGTGCCAGCAGCTCTGCATCCAGGGGGTTGGGTGGCTACACCTTC

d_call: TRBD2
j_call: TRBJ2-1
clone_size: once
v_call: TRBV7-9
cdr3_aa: CASSPGTSGREQFF
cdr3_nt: TGTGCCAGCAGTCCGGGGACTAGCGGGAGGGAGCAGTTCTTC

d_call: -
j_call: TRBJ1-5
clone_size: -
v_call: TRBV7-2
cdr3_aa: CASSLASSTQPQHF
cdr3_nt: TGTGCCAGCAGCTTAGCCTCCTCTACGCAGCCCCAGCATTTT

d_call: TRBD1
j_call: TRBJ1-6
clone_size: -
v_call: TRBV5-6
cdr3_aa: CASSWTGFNSPLHF
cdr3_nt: TGTGCCAGCAGCTGGACAGGGTTTAATTCACCCCTCCACTTT

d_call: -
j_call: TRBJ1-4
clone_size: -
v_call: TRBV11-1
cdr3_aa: CASSFSGAANEKLFF
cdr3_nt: TGTGCCAGCAGCTTTTCAGGGGCAGCTAATGAAAAACTGTTTTTT

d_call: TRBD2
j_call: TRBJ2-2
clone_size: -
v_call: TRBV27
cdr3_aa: CASSGGPITGELFF
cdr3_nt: TGTGCCAGCTCGGGGGGGCCGATCACCGGGGAGCTGTTTTTT

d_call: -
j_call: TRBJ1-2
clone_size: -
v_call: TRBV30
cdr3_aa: CAWSVARARGGYTF
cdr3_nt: TGTGCCTGGAGTGTAGCTAGAGCTCGGGGTGGCTACACCTTC

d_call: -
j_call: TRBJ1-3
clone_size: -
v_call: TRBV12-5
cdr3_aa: CASGLGGSGNTIYF
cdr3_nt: TGTGCTAGTGGTTTAGGGGGCTCTGGAAACACCATATATTTT

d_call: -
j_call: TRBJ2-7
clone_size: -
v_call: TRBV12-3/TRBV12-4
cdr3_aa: CASSFRGEQYF
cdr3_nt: TGTGCCAGCAGTTTTAGGGGGGAGCAGTACTTC

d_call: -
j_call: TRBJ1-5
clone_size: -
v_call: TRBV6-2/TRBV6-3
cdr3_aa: CASSNAVAYQPQHF
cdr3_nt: TGTGCCAGCAGCAACGCTGTAGCTTATCAGCCCCAGCATTTT

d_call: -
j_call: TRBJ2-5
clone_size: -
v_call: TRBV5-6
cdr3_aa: CASSLGPAPDYDQYF
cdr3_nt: TGTGCCAGCAGCTTGGGGCCTGCTCCCGATTATGACCAGTACTTC

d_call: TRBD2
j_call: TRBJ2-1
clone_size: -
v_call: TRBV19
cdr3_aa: CASSITSGRAREQFF
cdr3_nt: TGTGCCAGTTCTATCACTAGCGGGAGGGCACGGGAGCAGTTCTTC

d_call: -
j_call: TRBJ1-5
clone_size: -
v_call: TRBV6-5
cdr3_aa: CASSYGGGGPQHF
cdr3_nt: TGTGCCAGCAGTTACGGCGGGGGAGGGCCCCAGCATTTT

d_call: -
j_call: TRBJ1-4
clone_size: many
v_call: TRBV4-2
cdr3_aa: CASSQDLWLADEKLFF
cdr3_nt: TGTGCCAGCAGCCAAGATCTATGGCTTGCGGATGAAAAACTGTTTTTT

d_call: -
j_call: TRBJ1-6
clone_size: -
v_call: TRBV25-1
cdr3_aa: CASSALHSPLHF
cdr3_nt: TGTGCCAGCAGTGCCCTCCATTCACCCCTCCACTTT

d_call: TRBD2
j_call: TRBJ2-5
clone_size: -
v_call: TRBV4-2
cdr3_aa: CASSSTSGAEKTQYF
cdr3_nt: TGTGCCAGCAGTTCCACTAGCGGGGCAGAAAAGACCCAGTACTTC

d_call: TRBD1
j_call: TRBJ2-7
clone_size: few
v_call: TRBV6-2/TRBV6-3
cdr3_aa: CASRPTGTGGYEQYF
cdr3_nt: TGTGCCAGCAGACCTACCGGGACAGGGGGCTACGAGCAGTACTTC

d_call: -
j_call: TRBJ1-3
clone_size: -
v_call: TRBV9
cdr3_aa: CASSVEGRAGNTIYF
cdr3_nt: TGTGCCAGCAGCGTAGAAGGGAGGGCTGGAAACACCATATATTTT

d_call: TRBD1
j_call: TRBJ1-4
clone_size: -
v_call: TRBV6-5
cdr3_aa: CASSRDSNNEKLFF
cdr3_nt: TGTGCCAGCAGCCGGGACAGTAATAATGAAAAACTGTTTTTT

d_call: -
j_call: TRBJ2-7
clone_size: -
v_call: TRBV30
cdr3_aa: CAWEDRASYEQYF
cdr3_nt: TGTGCCTGGGAAGACAGAGCCTCCTACGAGCAGTACTTC